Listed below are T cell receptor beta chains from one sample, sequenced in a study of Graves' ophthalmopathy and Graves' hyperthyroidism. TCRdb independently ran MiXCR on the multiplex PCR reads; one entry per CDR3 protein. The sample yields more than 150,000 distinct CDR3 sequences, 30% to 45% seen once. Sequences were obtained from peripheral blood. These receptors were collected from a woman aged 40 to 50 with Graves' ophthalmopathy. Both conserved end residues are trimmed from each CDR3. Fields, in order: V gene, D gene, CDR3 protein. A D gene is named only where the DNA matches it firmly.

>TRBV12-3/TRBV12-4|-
ASSQGVGNTEAF
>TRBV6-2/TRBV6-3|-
ASSYSGTGRTEAF
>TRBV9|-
ASSTRLEETQY
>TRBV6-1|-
ASSAQGVSRTEAF
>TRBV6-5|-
ASSTALLRTGDSGNTIY
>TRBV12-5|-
ASGPDGKMQPQH
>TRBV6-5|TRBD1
ASSYFQGANYGYT
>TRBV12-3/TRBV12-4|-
ASSFSGINTEAF
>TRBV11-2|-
ASSPPGGVSYT
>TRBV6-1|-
ASIGTVNTEAF
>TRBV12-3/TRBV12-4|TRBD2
ASSLAGLAASYEQY
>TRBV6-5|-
ASSYKGNTEAF
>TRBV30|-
AWSTSFEQY
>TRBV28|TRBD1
ASLSEDRASY
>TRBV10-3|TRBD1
AISPGQGRSEAF
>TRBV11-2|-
ASSFGIQETQY
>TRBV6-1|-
ASRKDSNQPQH
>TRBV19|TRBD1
ASSAQGESQPQH
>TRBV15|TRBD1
ATARTGYTEAF
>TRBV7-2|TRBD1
ASSFERTGSQPQH
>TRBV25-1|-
ASSRQDLQY
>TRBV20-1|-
SASPGVLGTQY
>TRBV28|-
ASSPETGYDQPQH
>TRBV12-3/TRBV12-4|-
ASSFERVAKNIQY
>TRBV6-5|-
ASSYSGDEGGKLF
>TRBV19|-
ASKETVGGGNTIY
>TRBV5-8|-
ASSPMGSLNTEAF
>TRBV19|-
ASSIRGETQY
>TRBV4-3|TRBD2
ASSQERELAGDTGELF
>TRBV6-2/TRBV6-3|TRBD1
ASSYGPGQTQLNYGYT
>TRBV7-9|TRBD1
ASSLAIGQGAETQY
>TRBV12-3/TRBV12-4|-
ASSFGARNTEAF